This entry is about one TCR beta chain. The CDR3 covers 14 residues. The germline CDR1 and CDR2 sequences are SGDLS and YYNGEE. With 4 bases removed from V and 2 bases from J, the gap between germline ends came to 12 bases. The assay was immunoSEQ multiplex PCR, and TCRdb's table has in-frame clones only and misses some. The sample consists of roughly 97,000 clones, approximately 96% of them appearing once. This record belongs to a study of technical replicates of blood from a few donors. The TCR sequence derives from a human donor in good health. The material sequenced was T cells isolated from PBMCs. V gene TRBV9 combines with J gene TRBJ1-2; D not certain. The CDR3 DNA follows: TGTGCCAGCAGCCCTCTCGGAGGGAACTATGGCTACACCTTC. Encoded protein: CASSPLGGNYGYTF. The entire variable domain, with the rest obtained from reference TRBV9 and TRBJ1-2, is as follows: DSGVTQTPKHLITATGQRVTLRCSPRSGDLSVYWYQQSLDQGLQFLIQYYNGEERAKGNILERFSAQQFPDLHSELNLSSLELGDSALYFCASSPLGGNYGYTFGSGTRLTVV.